The 3 T cell receptor beta chains presented below share a single source sample, sequenced in a study of T-cell memory formation after mild COVID-19. TCRdb used MiXCR to reprocess the 5' RACE reads, holding one entry per CDR3 protein. The sample holds about 400,000 distinct CDR3 sequences, roughly 26% seen once. Sequenced input: PBMCs or a T cell subset sorted from them (not recorded which). These receptors were collected from an adult woman who had mild COVID-19 (a few samples of this study predate the infection). Cell type and time point are not known.

This clonotype was found a few times. The chain couples TRBV27 to TRBJ2-6; D remains ambiguous. V lost 0 bases, J lost 0 bases, and 9 bases lay in between. Germline V lookup: CDR1 MNHEY, CDR2 SMNVEV (reference sequence). The CDR3 is 17 residues long. Here the CDR3 DNA reads TGTGCCAGCAGTTTATCATTTAGTCCCTCTGGGGCCAACGTCCTGACTTTC. It is translated as CASSLSFSPSGANVLTF.

This clonotype occurred a few times. This sequence joins TRBV14 and TRBJ2-1; the D is unclear. CDR1 is SGHDN and CDR2 is FVKESK in the germline V gene. The CDR3 covers 17 residues. V was cut by 1 base and J by 4 bases, with 17 bases left in between. The CDR3, as DNA: TGTGCCAGCAGCCAAGGCCTAACTCTCATTGGGTACAATGAGCAGTTCTTC. Translation: CASSQGLTLIGYNEQFF.

This sequence joins TRBV7-3 and TRBJ2-1; 13 bases match TRBD2. Germline CDR1 and CDR2: SGHTA and FQGTGA. V was clipped by 5 bases and J by 8 bases; unmatched bases: 9. The CDR3 covers 16 residues. The CDR3 sequence: CASSHGLAGVRDEQFF. The CDR3 DNA follows: TGTGCCAGCAGCCATGGACTAGCGGGAGTAAGGGATGAGCAGTTCTTC.